This TCR beta chain was found in a study of cytomegalovirus exposure and HLA in healthy donors. The V gene lost 4 bases and the J gene lost 2 bases, with 20 bases spanning the gap. The germline CDR1 and CDR2 sequences are MGHRA and YSYEKL. The CDR3 is 17 amino acids. The primer mix had 60 Vbeta and 13 Jbeta primers. Repertoires were generated with immunoSEQ multiplex PCR, while TCRdb's copy carries only in-frame clones and drops some. This sample has roughly 130,000 clones, with approximately 80% found just once. The V and J genes are TRBV4-1 and TRBJ1-2; possible D gene TRBD1, 6 bases. The TCR comes from a man younger than 35 in good health and CMV-seronegative. Sequencing used PBMCs. CDR3 region: CASSRSGAGALNYGYTF. The CDR3 DNA reads as TGCGCCAGCAGCCGATCGGGGGCGGGAGCTCTCAACTATGGCTACACCTTC.